This T cell receptor beta chain was documented in a study of blood T cell repertoires in COVID-19. In the study overall: Both acute and convalescent COVID-19 samples were obtained from the United States, Italy and Spain. T cells, B-cell-depleted T cells, or PBMCs supplied cDNA or gDNA.

V was clipped by 1 base and J by 1 base, with 13 bases between them. Looked up from germline, CDR1 is SGHNT and CDR2 is YENEEA. The CDR3 consists of 16 residues. Study processing details: Reference gene primer amplification gave estimated nucleated cell counts. Clones were sequenced by immunoSEQ multiplex PCR, and TCRdb holds only the in-frame ones, with some missing. Clonal size and the V and J genes are those of that table, whereas D and trimming came from the DNA. The sample lists fewer than 250,000 clones; around 89% were seen once. Sequencing used peripheral blood. The sequence was collected from a man in his sixties or seventies with acute or convalescent COVID-19. The chain joins TRBV11-3 to TRBJ1-1, with D possibly TRBD1 on 5 matching bases. The CDR3 is CASSLGPWGGNTEAFF. DNA of the CDR3: TGTGCCAGCAGCTTAGGCCCCTGGGGGGGGAACACTGAAGCTTTCTTT.